A selection of T cell receptor beta chains follows, all from one sample in a study of blood T cells in healthy people across ages. TCRdb re-called the 5' RACE reads through MiXCR, storing one row per CDR3 protein. The sample consists of 750,000 to 1,000,000 distinct CDR3 sequences, 25% to 30% of them appearing once. These same data were also listed under a study on T cells of mothers and their children.

The sequenced sample was blood. These receptors originate from a woman between 40 and 55 years old in good health. CDR3s include the opening cysteine and the closing phenylalanine or tryptophan.

V gene,CDR3 protein
TRBV9,CASSFSGTGLGEQFF
TRBV5-1,CASSYFSAGQANGYTF
TRBV4-3,CAGSQESRQTYNEQFF
TRBV20-1,CSAVRQGRIDEQFF
TRBV6-1,CASTIQALRSTDTQYF
TRBV5-1,CASSLAPGEETQYF
TRBV29-1,CSVAREDPNYGYTF
TRBV3-1,CASSQDSTGELFF
TRBV7-9,CASSPPGGRTVKGNTIYF
TRBV2,CATKRGPNEKLFF
TRBV28,CASSWDRTGANEKLFF
TRBV19,CASSSYDLGKTDTEAFF
TRBV12-3/TRBV12-4,CASSAGTGNGEQYF